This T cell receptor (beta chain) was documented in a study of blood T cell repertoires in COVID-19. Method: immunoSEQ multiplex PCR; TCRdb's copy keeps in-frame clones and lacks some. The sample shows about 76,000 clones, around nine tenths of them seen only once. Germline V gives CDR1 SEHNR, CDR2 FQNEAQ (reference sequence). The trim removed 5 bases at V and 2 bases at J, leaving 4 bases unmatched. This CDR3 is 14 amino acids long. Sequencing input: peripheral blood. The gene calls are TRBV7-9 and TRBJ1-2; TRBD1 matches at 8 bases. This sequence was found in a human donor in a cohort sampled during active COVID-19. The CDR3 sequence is CASSPGQGNYGYTF. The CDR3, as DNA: TGTGCCAGCAGCCCTGGACAGGGAAACTATGGCTACACCTTC.